The clone carrying this T cell receptor beta chain occurred once. Antigen specificity is unknown. The data derive from a study of response to subunit inactivated influenza vaccine. TCRdb reprocessed the RT-PCR reads with MiXCR, giving one entry per CDR3 protein. The sample includes 800,000 to 1,000,000 distinct CDR3 sequences, about 20% of them seen just once. Study results and caveats: A suggestion made by the authors is that each seasonal influenza vaccination recruits few new T cells.

J was trimmed by 3 bases and V by 6 bases; bases with no gene match: 14. This CDR3 is 17 amino acids long. Sequencing used PBMCs from blood, obtained roughly 5 days after vaccination. V usage is TRBV12-3 or TRBV12-4 and J usage is TRBJ1-2, with 9 bases fitting TRBD1. This TCR was sampled from a man aged 45-65 years who received an inactivated influenza vaccine. The CDR3 loop is CASSSEGTGRVYYGYTF. The CDR3 region has the DNA TGTGCCAGCAGCTCAGAAGGGACAGGGAGGGTTTACTATGGCTACACCTTC.